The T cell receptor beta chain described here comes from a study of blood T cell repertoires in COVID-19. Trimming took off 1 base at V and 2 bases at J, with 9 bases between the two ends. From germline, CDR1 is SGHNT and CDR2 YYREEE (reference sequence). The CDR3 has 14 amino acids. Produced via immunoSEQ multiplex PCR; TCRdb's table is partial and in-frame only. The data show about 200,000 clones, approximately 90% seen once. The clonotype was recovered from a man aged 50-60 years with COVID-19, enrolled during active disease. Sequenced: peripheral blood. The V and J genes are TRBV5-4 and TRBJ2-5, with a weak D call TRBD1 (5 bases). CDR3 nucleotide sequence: TGTGCCAGCAGCTTGACAGGCGGACAAGAGACCCAGTACTTC. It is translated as CASSLTGGQETQYF.